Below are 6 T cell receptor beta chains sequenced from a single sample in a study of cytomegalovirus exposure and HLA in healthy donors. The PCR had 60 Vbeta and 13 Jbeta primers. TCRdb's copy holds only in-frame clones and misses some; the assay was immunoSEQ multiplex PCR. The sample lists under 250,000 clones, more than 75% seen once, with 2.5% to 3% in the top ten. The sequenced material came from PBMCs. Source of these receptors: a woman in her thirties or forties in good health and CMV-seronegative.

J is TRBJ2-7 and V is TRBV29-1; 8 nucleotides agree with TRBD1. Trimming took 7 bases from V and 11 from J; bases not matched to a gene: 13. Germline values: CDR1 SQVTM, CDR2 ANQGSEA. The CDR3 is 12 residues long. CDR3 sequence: CSARPGQDAEYF. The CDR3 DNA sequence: TGCAGCGCAAGACCGGGACAGGATGCCGAGTACTTC.

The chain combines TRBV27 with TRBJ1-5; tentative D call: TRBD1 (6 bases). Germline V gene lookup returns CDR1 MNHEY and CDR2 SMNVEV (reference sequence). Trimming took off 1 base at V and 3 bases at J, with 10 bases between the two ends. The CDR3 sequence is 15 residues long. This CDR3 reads CASSLYRDDNQPQHF. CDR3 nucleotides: TGTGCCAGCAGTTTATACAGGGATGACAATCAGCCCCAGCATTTT.

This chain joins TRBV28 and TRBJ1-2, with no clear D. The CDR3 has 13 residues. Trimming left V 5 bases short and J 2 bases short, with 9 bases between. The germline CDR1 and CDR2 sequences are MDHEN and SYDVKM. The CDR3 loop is CASSRTVNYGYTF. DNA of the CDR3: TGTGCCAGCAGTCGGACTGTGAACTATGGCTACACCTTC.

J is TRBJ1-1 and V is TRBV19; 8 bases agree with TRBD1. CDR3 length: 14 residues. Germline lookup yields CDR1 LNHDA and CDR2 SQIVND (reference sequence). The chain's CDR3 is CAQSPGQGQWAAFF. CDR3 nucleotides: TGTGCTCAAAGCCCCGGACAGGGACAGTGGGCGGCTTTCTTT.

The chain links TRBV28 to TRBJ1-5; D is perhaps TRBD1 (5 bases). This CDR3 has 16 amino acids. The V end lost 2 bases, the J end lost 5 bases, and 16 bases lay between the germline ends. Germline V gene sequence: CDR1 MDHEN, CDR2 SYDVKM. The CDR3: CASSLRRGGVDQPQHF. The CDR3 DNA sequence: TGTGCCAGCAGTTTACGCCGGGGAGGGGTCGATCAGCCCCAGCATTTT.

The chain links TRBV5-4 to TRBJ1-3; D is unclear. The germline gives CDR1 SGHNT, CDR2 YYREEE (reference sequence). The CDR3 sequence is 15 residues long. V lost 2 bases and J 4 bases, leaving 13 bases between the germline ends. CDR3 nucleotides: TGTGCCAGCAGCTTTTTGGGGAGTACGGGAAACACCATATATTTT. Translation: CASSFLGSTGNTIYF.